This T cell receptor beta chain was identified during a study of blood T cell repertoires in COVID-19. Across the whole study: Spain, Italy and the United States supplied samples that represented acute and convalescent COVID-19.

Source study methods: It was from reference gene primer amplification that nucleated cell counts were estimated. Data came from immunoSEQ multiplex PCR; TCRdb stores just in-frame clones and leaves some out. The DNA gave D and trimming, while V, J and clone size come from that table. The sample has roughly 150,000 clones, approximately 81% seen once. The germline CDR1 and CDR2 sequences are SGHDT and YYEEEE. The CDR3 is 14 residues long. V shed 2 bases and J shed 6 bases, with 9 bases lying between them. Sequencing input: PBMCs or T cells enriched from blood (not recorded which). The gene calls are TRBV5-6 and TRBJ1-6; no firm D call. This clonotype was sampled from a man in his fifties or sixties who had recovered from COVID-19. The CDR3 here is CASSFSGSNSPLHF. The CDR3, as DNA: TGTGCCAGCAGCTTCTCGGGGAGTAATTCACCCCTCCACTTT.